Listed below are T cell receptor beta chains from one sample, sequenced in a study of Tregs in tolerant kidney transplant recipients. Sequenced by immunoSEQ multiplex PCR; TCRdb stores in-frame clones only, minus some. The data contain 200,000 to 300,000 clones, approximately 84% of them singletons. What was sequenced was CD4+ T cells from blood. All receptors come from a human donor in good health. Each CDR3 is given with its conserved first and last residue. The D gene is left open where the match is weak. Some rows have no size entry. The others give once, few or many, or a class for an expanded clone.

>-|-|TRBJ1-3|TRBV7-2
TGTGCCAGCAGCTTAAGGAGGCAGGCTGGAAACACCATATATTTT
CASSLRRQAGNTIYF
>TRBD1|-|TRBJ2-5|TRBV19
TGTGCCAGTAGTATGATGGACAGGGGAGAGACCCAGTACTTC
CASSMMDRGETQYF
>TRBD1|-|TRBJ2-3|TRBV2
TGTGCCAGCAGTGGGGGGACAGGGAAATACACAGATACGCAGTATTTT
CASSGGTGKYTDTQYF
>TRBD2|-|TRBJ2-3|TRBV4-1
TGCGCCAGCAGCCACCCCCCGACTAGCGGGAGGAAAGATACGCAGTATTTT
CASSHPPTSGRKDTQYF
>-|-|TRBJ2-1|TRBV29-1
TGCAGCGTTGAAGAAGTACCGGTGGATGAGCAGTTCTTC
CSVEEVPVDEQFF
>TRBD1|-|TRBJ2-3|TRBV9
TGTGCCAGCAGCGTACAGGGGGTCGCGACAGATACGCAGTATTTT
CASSVQGVATDTQYF
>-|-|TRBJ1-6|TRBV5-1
TGCGCCAGCAGCTGGGGGGACGGCAATTCACCCCTCCACTTT
CASSWGDGNSPLHF
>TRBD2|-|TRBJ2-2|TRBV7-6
TGTGCCAGCAGCTTAGGGCCAGGACTAGCGTCCGGGGAGCTGTTTTTT
CASSLGPGLASGELFF
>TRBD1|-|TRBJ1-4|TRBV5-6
TGTGCCAGCAGCTTCCGTAGCAGGGGGCTTTTTGAAAAACTGTTTTTT
CASSFRSRGLFEKLFF
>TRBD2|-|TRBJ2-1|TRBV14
TGTGCCAGCAGGGAGACTAGCGCCCGATATGGGGAGCAGTTCTTC
CASRETSARYGEQFF
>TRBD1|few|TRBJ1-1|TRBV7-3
TGTGCCAGCAGCTTACAGGGGGCGGACACTGAAGCTTTCTTT
CASSLQGADTEAFF
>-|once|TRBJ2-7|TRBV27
TGTGCCAGCAGTTTGGGACACCTCTACGAGCAGTACTTC
CASSLGHLYEQYF
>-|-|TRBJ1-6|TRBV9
TGTGCCAGCAGCGTAGACAGGTTAAATTCACCCCTCCACTTT
CASSVDRLNSPLHF
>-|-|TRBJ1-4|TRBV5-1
TGCGCCAGCAGCCTCGGACACGGGGAAAAACTGTTTTTT
CASSLGHGEKLFF
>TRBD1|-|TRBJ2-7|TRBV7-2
TGTGCCAGCAACCTTTTACACCGGGACAGGACCTACGAGCAGTACTTC
CASNLLHRDRTYEQYF
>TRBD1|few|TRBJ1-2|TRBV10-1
TGCGCCAGCAGTGAGTCGTTCAGGGGGTTTCGCACCTTC
CASSESFRGFRTF
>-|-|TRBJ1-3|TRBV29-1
TGCAGCGTTGTTAAAAGCAGGCTCGGATCTGGAAACACCATATATTTT
CSVVKSRLGSGNTIYF
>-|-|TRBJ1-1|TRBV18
TGTGCCAGCTCACCATGGAGTGTGGGTGAAGCTTTCTTT
CASSPWSVGEAFF
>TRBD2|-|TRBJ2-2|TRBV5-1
TGCGCCAGCAGCTCGGCTAGCGGGAGAACCGGGGAGCTGTTTTTT
CASSSASGRTGELFF
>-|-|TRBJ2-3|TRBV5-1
TGCGCCAGCAGCGTTGGTCTCGACCGAGGAGATACGCAGTATTTT
CASSVGLDRGDTQYF